These 9 T cell receptor beta chains were sequenced from one sample in a study of breast tumors, draining lymph nodes, adjacent tissues. MiXCR, applied by TCRdb to the multiplex PCR reads, yields one record per CDR3 protein. The sample gives about 24,000 distinct CDR3 sequences, approximately 75% of which show up once; roughly a quarter is in the top ten. The source material was tumor-adjacent breast tissue. These receptors all come from a female donor with breast cancer. Some clones in this sample may be carry-over from other donors' samples.

CDR3 region: CASSQGAGVEQYF. In DNA, the CDR3 is TGTGCCAGCAGCCAAGGAGCGGGAGTCGAGCAGTACTTC. The gene calls are TRBV4-2 and TRBJ2-7; TRBD2 agrees at 8 bases. This CDR3 is built from 13 residues. Germline V gives CDR1 LGHNA, CDR2 YNFKEQ. V lost 1 base to trimming and J lost 6 bases; unmatched junction nucleotides: 2.

Many counts were recorded for this clonotype. CDR3 amino acids: CASTSGTTDIQYF. CDR3 nucleotides: TGTGCCAGCACTTCGGGGACGACGGACATTCAGTACTTC. The gene calls are TRBV2 and TRBJ2-4, with D possibly called TRBD1 or TRBD2 (5 bases each). Germline CDR1 SNHLY, CDR2 FYNNEI. The CDR3 runs to 13 residues. V was shortened by 7 bases and J by 8 bases, with 15 bases between the two germline ends.

The chain couples TRBV30 to TRBJ1-6, with D maybe TRBD1 (5 bases). Trimming shortened V by 0 bases and J by 10 bases, and 13 bases separated the two germline ends. The CDR3 totals 14 residues. Per the germline V gene, CDR1 is GTSNPN and CDR2 is SVGIG (reference sequence). The CDR3 here is CAWSVRGTTSPLHF. CDR3 sequence (DNA): TGTGCCTGGAGTGTACGAGGGACGACATCACCCCTCCACTTT.

This clonotype was detected ten times or more. This sequence joins TRBV18 and TRBJ1-2, with TRBD1 matching over 10 bases. This CDR3 is built from 15 residues. CDR1 is KGHSH and CDR2 is LQKENI in the germline V gene. V lost 2 bases to trimming and J lost 4 bases; unmatched junction nucleotides: 4. In nucleotides, the CDR3 is TGTGCCAGCTCACCAGACAGGGGGCAAGTCTATGGCTACACCTTC. Its translation: CASSPDRGQVYGYTF.

V usage is TRBV6-1 and J usage is TRBJ1-6; 10 bases are a match to TRBD1. V was clipped by 7 bases and J by 10 bases; unmatched bases: 16. The CDR3 extends over 17 amino acids. Germline V gene sequence: CDR1 MNHNS, CDR2 SASEGT. The CDR3 DNA sequence: TGTGCCAGCACCGGGACAGGGGCGCGGTCTTTAAGATCACCCCTCCACTTT. It yields the protein CASTGTGARSLRSPLHF.

The chain recombines TRBV6-5 with TRBJ2-1, with D unresolved. V was clipped by 4 bases and J by 0 bases, with 13 bases between them. CDR3 size: 16 residues. Germline loops: CDR1 MNHEY, CDR2 SVGAGI. CDR3 bases: TGTGCCAGCAGTTCCAAGACTCCGCGCTCCTACAATGAGCAGTTCTTC. This gives the protein CASSSKTPRSYNEQFF.

J is TRBJ1-1 and V is TRBV11-2; 9 positions agree with TRBD1. Unmatched junction bases numbered 5, after V lost 6 bases and J lost 6 bases. From germline, CDR1 is SGHAT and CDR2 FQNNGV. The CDR3 contains 13 residues. CDR3 sequence reads: CASREQGASEAFF. The CDR3 DNA reads TGTGCCAGCAGGGAACAGGGGGCATCTGAAGCTTTCTTT.

This clonotype was counted between two and nine times. Written as DNA, the CDR3 is TGCAGTGCTAGAGATTCCGGAGTGGGTATTACTGAAAAACTGTTTTTT. It translates to CSARDSGVGITEKLFF. V and J are TRBV20-1 and TRBJ1-4; D unresolved. Trimming cost V 0 bases and J 7 bases, with 18 bases left between them. The CDR3 spans 16 residues. Germline V gives CDR1 DFQATT, CDR2 SNEGSKA (reference sequence).

This sequence joins TRBV7-2 and TRBJ2-2; no firm D call. The length of the CDR3 is 11 residues. Per germline, CDR1 SGHTA and CDR2 FQGNSA. V was clipped by 10 bases and J by 6 bases, with 9 bases between them. The CDR3 sequence: CATQSSGELFF. Written as DNA, the CDR3 is TGTGCCACCCAATCCTCCGGGGAGCTGTTTTTT.